This section outlines one TCR beta chain sequence together with its context. The data were taken from a study of blood T cell repertoires in COVID-19. About the study: Acute and convalescent COVID-19 specimens originated in the United States, Italy and Spain.

Methods used by the authors: Reference gene primer amplification yielded estimated nucleated cell counts. Clones were read by immunoSEQ multiplex PCR, and TCRdb kept only the in-frame ones, dropping some. From that table come the V and J calls and clone size; the DNA was used to work out D and trimming. The table lists 180,000 or so clones, roughly nine tenths of them singletons. V shed 3 bases, J shed 8 bases, and the junction held 4 bases outside the gene matches. Germline loops: CDR1 MDHEN, CDR2 SYDVKM. This CDR3 is built from 15 residues. The TCR was taken from a woman older than 75 in a cohort sampled during active or convalescent COVID-19. The chain has TRBV28 and TRBJ1-4; 12 bases fit TRBD1. Material for sequencing was peripheral blood. The CDR3 coding sequence is TGTGCCAGCAGTTTTTCGGGACAGGGGGCGGAAAAACTGTTTTTT. Protein: CASSFSGQGAEKLFF.